This T cell receptor (beta chain) was recovered during a study of immune heterogeneity within non-small cell lung tumors. About the study: Several squamous cell carcinomas, more than 8 non-squamous carcinomas and 1 not otherwise specified made up the tumors.

Turning to this clonotype: What it recognizes is unknown. This clone may be a read error of a much larger clone one base away.

Bulk tumor gDNA, 550 to 600 ng per sample, served as the TCR template. Every primary tumor yielded several biopsies, spaced far apart, that were taken during surgery. Their non-small cell lung cancer was newly diagnosed and untreated, and the patients underwent curative surgery. Donors were newly diagnosed non-small cell lung cancer patients having surgery with curative intent. Study findings and constraints: Site-unique high-frequency clones occurred alongside identical dominant CDR3 beta clonotypes that recurred across tumor sites within a patient.

The germline V gene encodes CDR1 LNHDA and CDR2 SQIVND (reference sequence). The J segment lost 5 bases and the V segment lost 5 bases, leaving 10 bases of the junction unmatched. The length of the CDR3 is 15 residues. TCR beta CDR3 was amplified by multiplex PCR using 32 V and 13 J primers. TCRdb passed the multiplex PCR reads through MiXCR, listing each CDR3 protein once. The table includes roughly 14,000 distinct CDR3 sequences, around 27% detected once. What was sequenced was lung tumor tissue. The TCR sequence derives from a man aged 40-50 years with non-small cell lung cancer. This chain connects TRBV19 to TRBJ2-7; 9 nucleotides align to TRBD2. The DNA of the CDR3 is TGTGCCAGTAGTCGTAGCGGGAGTGCCGGCAACGAGCAGTACTTC. Translated, it gives CASSRSGSAGNEQYF.